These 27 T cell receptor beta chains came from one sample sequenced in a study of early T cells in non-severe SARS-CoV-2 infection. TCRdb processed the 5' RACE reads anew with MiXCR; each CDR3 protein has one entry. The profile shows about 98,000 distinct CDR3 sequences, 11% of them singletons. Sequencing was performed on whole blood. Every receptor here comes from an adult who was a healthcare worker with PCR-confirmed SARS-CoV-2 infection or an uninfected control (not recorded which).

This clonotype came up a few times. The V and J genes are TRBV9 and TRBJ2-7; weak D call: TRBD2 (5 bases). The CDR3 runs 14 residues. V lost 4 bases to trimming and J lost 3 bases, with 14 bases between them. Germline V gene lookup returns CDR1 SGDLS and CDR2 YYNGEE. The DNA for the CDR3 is TGTGCCAGCAGCCCACAAGGCGGGTACTACGAGCAGTACTTC. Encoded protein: CASSPQGGYYEQYF.

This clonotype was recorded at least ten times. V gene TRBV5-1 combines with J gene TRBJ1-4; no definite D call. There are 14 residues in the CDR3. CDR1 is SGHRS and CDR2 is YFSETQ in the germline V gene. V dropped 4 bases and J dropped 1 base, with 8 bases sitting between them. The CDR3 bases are TGCGCCAGCAGCCCCGGTAGAACTAATGAAAAACTGTTTTTT. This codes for CASSPGRTNEKLFF.

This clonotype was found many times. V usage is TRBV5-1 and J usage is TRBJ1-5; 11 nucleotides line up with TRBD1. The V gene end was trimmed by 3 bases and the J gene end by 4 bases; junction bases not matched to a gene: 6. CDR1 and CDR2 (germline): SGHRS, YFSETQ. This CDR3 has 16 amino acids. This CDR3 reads CASSSGTGGGNQPQHF. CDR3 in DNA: TGCGCCAGCAGCTCCGGGACAGGGGGTGGGAATCAGCCCCAGCATTTT.

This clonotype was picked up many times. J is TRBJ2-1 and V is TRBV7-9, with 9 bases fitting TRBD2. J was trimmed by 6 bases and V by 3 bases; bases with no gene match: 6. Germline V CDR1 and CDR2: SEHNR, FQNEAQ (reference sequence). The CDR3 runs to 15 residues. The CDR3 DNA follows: TGTGCCAGCAGCTTCGGACTAGCGCGGAGCAATGAGCAGTTCTTC. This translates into CASSFGLARSNEQFF. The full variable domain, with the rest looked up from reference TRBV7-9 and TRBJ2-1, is DTGVSQNPRHKITKRGQNVTFRCDPISEHNRLYWYRQTLGQGPEFLTYFQNEAQLEKSRLLSDRFSAERPKGSFSTLEIQRTEQGDSAMYLCASSFGLARSNEQFFGPGTRLTVL.

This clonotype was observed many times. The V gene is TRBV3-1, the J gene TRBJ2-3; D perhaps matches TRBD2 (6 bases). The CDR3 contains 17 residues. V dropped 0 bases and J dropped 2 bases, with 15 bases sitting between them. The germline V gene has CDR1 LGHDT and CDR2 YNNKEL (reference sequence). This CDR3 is CASSQDGGARVTDTQYF. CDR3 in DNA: TGTGCCAGCAGCCAAGATGGAGGGGCGCGCGTCACAGATACGCAGTATTTT.

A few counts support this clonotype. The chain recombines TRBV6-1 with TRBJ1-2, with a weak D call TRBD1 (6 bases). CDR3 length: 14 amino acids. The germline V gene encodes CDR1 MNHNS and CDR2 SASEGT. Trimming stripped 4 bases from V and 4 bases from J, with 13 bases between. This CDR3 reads CASSGTTGVYGYTF. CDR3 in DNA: TGTGCCAGCAGTGGAACGACAGGAGTCTATGGCTACACCTTC.

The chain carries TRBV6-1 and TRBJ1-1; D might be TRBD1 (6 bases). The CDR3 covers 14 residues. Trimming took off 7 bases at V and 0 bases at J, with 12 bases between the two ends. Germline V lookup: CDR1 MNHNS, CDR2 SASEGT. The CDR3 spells CASKGGRVNTEAFF. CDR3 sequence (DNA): TGTGCCAGCAAGGGGGGCAGGGTGAACACTGAAGCTTTCTTT.

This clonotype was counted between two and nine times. The CDR3 here is CAISGAGHQETQYF. CDR3 sequence (DNA): TGTGCCATCAGTGGCGCTGGCCACCAAGAGACCCAGTACTTC. V gene TRBV10-3 combines with J gene TRBJ2-5; no clear D gene. The V gene's germline CDR1 is ENHRY and CDR2 SYGVKD. V was clipped by 4 bases and J by 0 bases, with 9 bases between them. The CDR3 extends over 14 amino acids.

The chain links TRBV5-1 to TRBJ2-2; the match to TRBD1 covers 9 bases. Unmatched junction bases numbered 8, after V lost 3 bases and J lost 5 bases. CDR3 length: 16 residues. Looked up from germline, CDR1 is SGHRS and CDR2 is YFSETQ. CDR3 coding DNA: TGCGCCAGCAGCTCAGTTTCGGGGACAGGGACCGGGGAGCTGTTTTTT. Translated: CASSSVSGTGTGELFF.

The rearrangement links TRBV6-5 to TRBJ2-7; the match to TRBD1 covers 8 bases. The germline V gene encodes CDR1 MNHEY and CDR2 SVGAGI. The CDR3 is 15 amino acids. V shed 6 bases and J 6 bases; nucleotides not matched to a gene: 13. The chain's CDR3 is CASSRGTGPQGEQYF. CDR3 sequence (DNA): TGTGCCAGCAGCCGCGGGACAGGACCTCAGGGCGAGCAGTACTTC.

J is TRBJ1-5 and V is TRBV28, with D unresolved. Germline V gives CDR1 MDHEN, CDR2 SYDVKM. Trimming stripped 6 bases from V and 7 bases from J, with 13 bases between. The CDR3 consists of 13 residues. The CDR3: CASSPDGGQPQHF. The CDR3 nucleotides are TGTGCCAGCAGCCCCGATGGAGGGCAGCCCCAGCATTTT. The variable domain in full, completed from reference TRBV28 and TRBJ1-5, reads DVKVTQSSRYLVKRTGEKVFLECVQDMDHENMFWYRQDPGLGLRLIYFSYDVKMKEKGDIPEGYSVSREKKERFSLILESASTNQTSMYLCASSPDGGQPQHFGDGTRLSIL.

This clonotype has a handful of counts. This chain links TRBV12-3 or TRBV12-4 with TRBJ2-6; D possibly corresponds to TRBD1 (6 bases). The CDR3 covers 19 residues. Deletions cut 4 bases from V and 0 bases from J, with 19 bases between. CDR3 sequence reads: CASSYSMGARPSGANVLTF. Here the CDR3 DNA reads TGTGCCAGCAGTTATTCAATGGGGGCGAGACCCTCTGGGGCCAACGTCCTGACTTTC.

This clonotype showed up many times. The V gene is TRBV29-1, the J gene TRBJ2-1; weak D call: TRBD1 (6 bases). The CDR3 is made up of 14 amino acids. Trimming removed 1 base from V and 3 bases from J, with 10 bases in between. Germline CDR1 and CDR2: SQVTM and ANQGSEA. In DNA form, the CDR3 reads TGCAGCGTTGAAGGTGGACAGAACTACAATGAGCAGTTCTTC. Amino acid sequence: CSVEGGQNYNEQFF.

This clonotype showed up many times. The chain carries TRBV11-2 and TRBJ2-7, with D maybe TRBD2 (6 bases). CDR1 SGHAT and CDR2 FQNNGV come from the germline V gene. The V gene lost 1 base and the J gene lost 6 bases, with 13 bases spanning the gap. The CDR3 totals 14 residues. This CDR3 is CASSLGPGVFEQYF. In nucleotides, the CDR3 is TGTGCCAGCAGCTTAGGACCGGGAGTTTTCGAGCAGTACTTC.

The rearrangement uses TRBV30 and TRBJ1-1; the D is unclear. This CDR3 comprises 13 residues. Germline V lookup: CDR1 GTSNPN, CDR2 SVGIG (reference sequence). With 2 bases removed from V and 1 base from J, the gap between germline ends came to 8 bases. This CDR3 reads CAWSQEANTEAFF. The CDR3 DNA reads TGTGCCTGGAGTCAAGAGGCGAACACTGAAGCTTTCTTT.

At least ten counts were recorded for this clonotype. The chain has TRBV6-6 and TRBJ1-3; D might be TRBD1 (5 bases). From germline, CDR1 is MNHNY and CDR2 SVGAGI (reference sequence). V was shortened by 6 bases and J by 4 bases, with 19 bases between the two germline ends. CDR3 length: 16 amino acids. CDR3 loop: CASRIPLQERGNTIYF. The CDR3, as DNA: TGTGCCAGCAGAATCCCGTTACAGGAGAGAGGAAACACCATATATTTT.

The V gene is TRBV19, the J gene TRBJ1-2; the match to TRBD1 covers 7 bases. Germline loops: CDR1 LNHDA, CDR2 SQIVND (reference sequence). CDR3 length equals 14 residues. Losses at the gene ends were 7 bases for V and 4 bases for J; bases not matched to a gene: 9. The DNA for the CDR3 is TGTGCCAGTACCGCAGACAGGGCCCTCTATGGCTACACCTTC. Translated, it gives CASTADRALYGYTF.

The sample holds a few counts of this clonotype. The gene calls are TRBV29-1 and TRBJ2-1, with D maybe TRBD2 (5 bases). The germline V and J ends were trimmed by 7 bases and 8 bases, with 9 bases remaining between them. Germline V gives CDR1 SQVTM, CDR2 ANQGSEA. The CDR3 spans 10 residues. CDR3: CSAGGYEQFF. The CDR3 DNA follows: TGCAGCGCTGGCGGGTATGAGCAGTTCTTC.

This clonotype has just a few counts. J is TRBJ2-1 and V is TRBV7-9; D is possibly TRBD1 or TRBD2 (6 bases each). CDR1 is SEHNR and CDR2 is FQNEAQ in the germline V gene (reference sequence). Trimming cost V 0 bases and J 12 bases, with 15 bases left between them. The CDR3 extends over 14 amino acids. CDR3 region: CASSLASLATGQFF. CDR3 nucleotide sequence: TGTGCCAGCAGCTTAGCATCGCTAGCGACAGGGCAGTTCTTC. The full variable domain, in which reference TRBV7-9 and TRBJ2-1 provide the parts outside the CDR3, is DTGVSQNPRHKITKRGQNVTFRCDPISEHNRLYWYRQTLGQGPEFLTYFQNEAQLEKSRLLSDRFSAERPKGSFSTLEIQRTEQGDSAMYLCASSLASLATGQFFGPGTRLTVL.

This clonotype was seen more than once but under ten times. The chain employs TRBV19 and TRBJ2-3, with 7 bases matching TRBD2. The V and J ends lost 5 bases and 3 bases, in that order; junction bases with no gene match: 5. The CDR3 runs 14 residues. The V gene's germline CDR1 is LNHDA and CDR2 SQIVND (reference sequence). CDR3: CASSPRTRTDTQYF. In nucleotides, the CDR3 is TGTGCCAGTAGTCCCCGGACTAGGACAGATACGCAGTATTTT.

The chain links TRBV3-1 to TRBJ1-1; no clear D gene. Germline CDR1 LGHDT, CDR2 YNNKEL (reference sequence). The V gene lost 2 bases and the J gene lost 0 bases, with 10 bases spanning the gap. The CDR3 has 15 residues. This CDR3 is CASSQLVGMNTEAFF. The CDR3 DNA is TGTGCCAGCAGCCAACTTGTAGGGATGAACACTGAAGCTTTCTTT.

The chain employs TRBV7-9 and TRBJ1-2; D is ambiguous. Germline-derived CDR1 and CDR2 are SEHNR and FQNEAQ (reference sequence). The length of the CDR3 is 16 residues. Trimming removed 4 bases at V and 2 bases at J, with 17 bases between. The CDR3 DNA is TGTGCCAGCAGCTCCCCTAGCGTAGAGGAGAACTATGGCTACACCTTC. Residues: CASSSPSVEENYGYTF.

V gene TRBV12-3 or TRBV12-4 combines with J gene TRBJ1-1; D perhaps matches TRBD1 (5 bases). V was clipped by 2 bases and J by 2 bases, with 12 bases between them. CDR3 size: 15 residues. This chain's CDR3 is CASSLQQAFNTEAFF. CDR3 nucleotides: TGTGCCAGCAGTTTACAACAGGCCTTTAACACTGAAGCTTTCTTT.

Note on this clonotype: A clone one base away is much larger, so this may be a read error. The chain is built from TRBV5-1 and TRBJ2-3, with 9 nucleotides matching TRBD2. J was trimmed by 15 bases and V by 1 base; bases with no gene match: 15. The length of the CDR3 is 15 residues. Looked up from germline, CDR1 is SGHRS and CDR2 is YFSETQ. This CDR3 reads CASSLFRGRDVDAYF. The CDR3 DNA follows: TGCGCCAGCAGCTTGTTTCGCGGGAGGGACGTGGATGCTTATTTT. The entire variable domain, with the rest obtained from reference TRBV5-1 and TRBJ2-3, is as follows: KAGVTQTPRYLIKTRGQQVTLSCSPISGHRSVSWYQQTPGQGLQFLFEYFSETQRNKGNFPGRFSGRQFSNSRSEMNVSTLELGDSALYLCASSLFRGRDVDAYFGPGTRLTVL.

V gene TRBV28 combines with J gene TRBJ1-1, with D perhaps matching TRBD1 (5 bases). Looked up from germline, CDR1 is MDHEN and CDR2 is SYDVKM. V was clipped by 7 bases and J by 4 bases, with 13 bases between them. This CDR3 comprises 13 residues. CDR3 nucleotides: TGTGCCAGCACCTCAACGGGGGTCACTGAAGCTTTCTTT. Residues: CASTSTGVTEAFF.

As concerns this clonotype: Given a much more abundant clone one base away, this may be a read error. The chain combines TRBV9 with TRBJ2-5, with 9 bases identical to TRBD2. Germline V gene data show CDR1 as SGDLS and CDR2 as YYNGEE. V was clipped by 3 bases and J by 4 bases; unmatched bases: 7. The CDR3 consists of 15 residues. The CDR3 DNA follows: TGTGCCAGCAGCGAAGGCGGGGGGGCCGGAGAGACCCAGTACTTC. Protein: CASSEGGGAGETQYF.

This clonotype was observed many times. CDR3 residues: CASSVATGETQYF. The CDR3 DNA is TGTGCCAGCAGCGTAGCTACTGGGGAGACCCAGTACTTC. The chain links TRBV9 to TRBJ2-5; no firm D call. CDR3 length: 13 amino acids. CDR1 and CDR2 (germline): SGDLS, YYNGEE. V dropped 0 bases and J dropped 5 bases, with 8 bases sitting between them. The entire variable domain, with the rest obtained from reference TRBV9 and TRBJ2-5, is as follows: DSGVTQTPKHLITATGQRVTLRCSPRSGDLSVYWYQQSLDQGLQFLIQYYNGEERAKGNILERFSAQQFPDLHSELNLSSLELGDSALYFCASSVATGETQYFGPGTRLLVL.